One T cell receptor (beta chain) is described in this entry. A single record per CDR3 protein comes from TCRdb applying MiXCR to the reads. The table lists around 320,000 distinct CDR3 sequences, approximately 9.5% of them singletons. The sample is drawn from a study of T cell repertoires in cytomegalovirus infection. The receptor was isolated from a human donor in good health (CMV status not recorded). Some clones in this sample may be carry-over from other donors' samples. Sequencing was carried out using PBMCs.

In DNA form, the CDR3 reads TGTGCCAGCAGTTTCGCGGGAGGGCTAACGGATACGCAGTATTTT. Translation: CASSFAGGLTDTQYF. This sequence joins TRBV28 and TRBJ2-3; 9 bases align to TRBD2. The CDR3 covers 15 residues. In germline, CDR1 is MDHEN, CDR2 SYDVKM. The V gene end was trimmed by 3 bases and the J gene end by 6 bases; junction bases not matched to a gene: 7.